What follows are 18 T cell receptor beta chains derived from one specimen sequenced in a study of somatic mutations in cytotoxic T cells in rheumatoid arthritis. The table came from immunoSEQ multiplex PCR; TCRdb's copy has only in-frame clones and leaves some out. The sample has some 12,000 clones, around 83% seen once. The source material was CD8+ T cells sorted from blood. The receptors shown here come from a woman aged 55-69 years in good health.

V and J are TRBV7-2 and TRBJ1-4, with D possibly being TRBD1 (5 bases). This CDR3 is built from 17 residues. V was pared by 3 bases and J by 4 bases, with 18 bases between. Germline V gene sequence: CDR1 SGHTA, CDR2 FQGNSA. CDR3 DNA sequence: TGTGCCAGCAGCTTTTCGGGGGTCGGAACCTATAATGAAAAACTGTTTTTT. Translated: CASSFSGVGTYNEKLFF.

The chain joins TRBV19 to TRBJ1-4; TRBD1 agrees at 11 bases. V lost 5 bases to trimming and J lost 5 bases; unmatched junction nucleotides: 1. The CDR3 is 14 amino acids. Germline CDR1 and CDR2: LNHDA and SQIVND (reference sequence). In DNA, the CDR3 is TGTGCCAGTAGTCGGGACAGGGGGAATGAAAAACTGTTTTTT. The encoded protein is CASSRDRGNEKLFF.

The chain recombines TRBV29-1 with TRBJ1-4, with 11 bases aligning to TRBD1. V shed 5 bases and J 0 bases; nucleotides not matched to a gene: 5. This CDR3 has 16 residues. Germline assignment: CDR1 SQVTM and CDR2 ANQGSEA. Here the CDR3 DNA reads TGCAGCGTTACCGGGACAGGGGGTGCAACTAATGAAAAACTGTTTTTT. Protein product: CSVTGTGGATNEKLFF.

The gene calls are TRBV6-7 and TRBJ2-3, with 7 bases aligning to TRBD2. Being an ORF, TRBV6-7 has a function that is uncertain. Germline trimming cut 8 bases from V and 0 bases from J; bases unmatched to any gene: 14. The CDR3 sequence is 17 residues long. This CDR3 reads CASGGGKLAQSTDTQYF. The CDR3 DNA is TGTGCCAGCGGGGGGGGGAAACTAGCGCAGAGCACAGATACGCAGTATTTT.

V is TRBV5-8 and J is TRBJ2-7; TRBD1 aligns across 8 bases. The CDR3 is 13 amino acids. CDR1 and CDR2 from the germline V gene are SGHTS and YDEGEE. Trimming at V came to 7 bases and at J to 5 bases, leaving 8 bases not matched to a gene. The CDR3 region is CASEMTGANEQYV. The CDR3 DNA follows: TGTGCCAGCGAAATGACAGGGGCCAACGAGCAGTACGTC.

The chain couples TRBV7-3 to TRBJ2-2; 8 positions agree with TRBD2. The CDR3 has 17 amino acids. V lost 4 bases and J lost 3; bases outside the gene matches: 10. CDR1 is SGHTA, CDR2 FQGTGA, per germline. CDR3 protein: CASSSHTPAGDTGELFF. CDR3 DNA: TGTGCCAGCAGCTCACATACCCCAGCGGGGGACACCGGGGAGCTGTTTTTT.

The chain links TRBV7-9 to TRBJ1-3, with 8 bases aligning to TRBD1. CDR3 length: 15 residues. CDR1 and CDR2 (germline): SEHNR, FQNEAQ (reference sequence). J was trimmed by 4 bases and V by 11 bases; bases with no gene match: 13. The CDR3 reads CAVKRPGQGGNTIYF. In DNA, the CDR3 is TGTGCCGTAAAAAGACCTGGACAGGGCGGAAACACCATATATTTT.

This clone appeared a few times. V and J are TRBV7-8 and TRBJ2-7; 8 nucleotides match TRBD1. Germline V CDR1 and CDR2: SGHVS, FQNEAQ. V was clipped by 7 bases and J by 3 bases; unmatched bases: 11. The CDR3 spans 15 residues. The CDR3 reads CASTAGTGAYYEQYV. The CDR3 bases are TGTGCCAGCACCGCAGGGACAGGCGCGTACTACGAGCAGTACGTC.

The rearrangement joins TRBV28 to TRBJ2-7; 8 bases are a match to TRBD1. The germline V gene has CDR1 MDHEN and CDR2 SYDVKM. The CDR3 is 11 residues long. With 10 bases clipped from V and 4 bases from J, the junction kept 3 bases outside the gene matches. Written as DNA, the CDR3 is TGTGCCACCGACAGGGGATACGAGCAGTACGTC. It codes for CATDRGYEQYV.

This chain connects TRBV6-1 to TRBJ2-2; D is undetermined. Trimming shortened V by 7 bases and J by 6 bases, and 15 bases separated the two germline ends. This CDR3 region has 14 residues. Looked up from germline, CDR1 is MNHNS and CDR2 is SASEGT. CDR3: CASIPYSNPGELFF. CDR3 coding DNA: TGTGCCAGCATCCCTTACAGCAATCCCGGGGAGCTGTTTTTT.

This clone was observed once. CDR3 amino acids: CASSYVAGGTDTQYF. The CDR3 DNA is TGTGCCAGCAGCTACGTAGCGGGGGGCACAGATACGCAGTATTTT. The genes are TRBV11-2 and TRBJ2-3; 9 bases agree with TRBD2. This CDR3 contains 15 residues. The V segment lost 4 bases and the J segment 1 base; nucleotides outside the gene matches: 3. Germline CDR1 reads SGHAT; CDR2 reads FQNNGV.

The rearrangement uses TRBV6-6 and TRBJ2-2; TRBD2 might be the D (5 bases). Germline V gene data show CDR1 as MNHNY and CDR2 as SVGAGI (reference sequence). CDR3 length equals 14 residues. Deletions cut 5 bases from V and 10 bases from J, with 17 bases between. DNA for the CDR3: TGTGCCAGCAGTCCCACAGCGGCCTTACCGGAGCTGTTTTTT. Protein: CASSPTAALPELFF.

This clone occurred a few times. CDR3 sequence: CASSLTGSAPQHF. The CDR3, as DNA: TGTGCCAGCAGCCTGACAGGGAGCGCGCCCCAGCATTTT. The rearrangement links TRBV14 to TRBJ1-5; 7 bases map to TRBD1. The CDR3 consists of 13 residues. Germline V CDR1 and CDR2: SGHDN, FVKESK. With V trimmed by 4 bases and J by 9 bases, 6 bases remained unmatched.

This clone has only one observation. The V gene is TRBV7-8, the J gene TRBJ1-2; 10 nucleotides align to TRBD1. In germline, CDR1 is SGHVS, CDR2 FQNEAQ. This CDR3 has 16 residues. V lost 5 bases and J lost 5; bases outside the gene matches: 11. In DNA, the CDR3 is TGTGCCAGCAGCGCAGGACAGGGGGGTGGAAGTTATGGCTACACCTTC. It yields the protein CASSAGQGGGSYGYTF.

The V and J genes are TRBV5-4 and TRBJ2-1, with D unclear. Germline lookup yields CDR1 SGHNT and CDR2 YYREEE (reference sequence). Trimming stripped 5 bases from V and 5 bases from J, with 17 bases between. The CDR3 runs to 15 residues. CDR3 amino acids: CASSHLDQGDNEQFF. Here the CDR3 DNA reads TGTGCCAGCAGTCATCTAGATCAAGGCGACAATGAGCAGTTCTTC.

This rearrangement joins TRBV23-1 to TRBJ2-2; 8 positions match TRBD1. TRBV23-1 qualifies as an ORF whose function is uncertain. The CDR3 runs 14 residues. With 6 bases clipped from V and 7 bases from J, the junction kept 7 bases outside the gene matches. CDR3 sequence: CASRRDRGSGELFF. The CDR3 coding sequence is TGCGCCAGCAGACGCGACAGGGGCAGCGGGGAGCTGTTTTTT.

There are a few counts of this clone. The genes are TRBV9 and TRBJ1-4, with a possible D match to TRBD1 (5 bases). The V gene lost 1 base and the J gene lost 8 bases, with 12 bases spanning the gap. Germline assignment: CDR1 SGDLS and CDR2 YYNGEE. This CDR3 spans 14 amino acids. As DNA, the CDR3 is TGTGCCAGCAGCGTAAGCCGCGCAGGGGAAAAACTGTTTTTT. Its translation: CASSVSRAGEKLFF. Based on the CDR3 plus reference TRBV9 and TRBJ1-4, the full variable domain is DSGVTQTPKHLITATGQRVTLRCSPRSGDLSVYWYQQSLDQGLQFLIQYYNGEERAKGNILERFSAQQFPDLHSELNLSSLELGDSALYFCASSVSRAGEKLFFGSGTQLSVL.

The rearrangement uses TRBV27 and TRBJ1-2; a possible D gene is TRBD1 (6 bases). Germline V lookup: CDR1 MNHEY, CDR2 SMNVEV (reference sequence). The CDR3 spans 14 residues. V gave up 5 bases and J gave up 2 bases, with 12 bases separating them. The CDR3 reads CASSPTGANYGYTF. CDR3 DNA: TGTGCCAGCAGTCCGACAGGAGCGAACTATGGCTACACCTTC.